A single sample is the source of the 30 T cell receptor beta chains below, sequenced in a study of blood T cell repertoires in COVID-19. The method was immunoSEQ multiplex PCR; TCRdb's version includes in-frame clones alone and lacks a portion of them. The sample gives about 370,000 clones, roughly 89% of which show up once; around 7% is in the top ten. Sequences were obtained from peripheral blood. The receptors derive from a man aged 18-30 years with active or convalescent COVID-19.

The J gene is TRBJ2-2, the V gene TRBV7-2, with 7 bases fitting TRBD2. V shed 5 bases, J shed 1 base, and the junction held 7 bases outside the gene matches. The CDR3 has 16 amino acids. Germline assignment: CDR1 SGHTA and CDR2 FQGNSA. This CDR3 is CASSLSGIMNTGELFF. For the CDR3, the DNA is TGTGCCAGCAGCCTGAGCGGGATTATGAACACCGGGGAGCTGTTTTTT.

The V gene is TRBV6-1, the J gene TRBJ1-5; no firm D call. V lost 7 bases, J lost 0 bases, and 4 bases lay in between. The length of the CDR3 is 12 residues. Germline V gene lookup returns CDR1 MNHNS and CDR2 SASEGT. CDR3 DNA: TGTGCCAGCACCAATAGCAATCAGCCCCAGCATTTT. Translation gives CASTNSNQPQHF.

The rearrangement joins TRBV6-5 to TRBJ1-6, with 8 bases that match TRBD1. The germline gives CDR1 MNHEY, CDR2 SVGAGI. V gave up 2 bases and J gave up 6 bases; unmatched junction bases: 3. The CDR3 runs to 15 residues. The CDR3 here is CASSYIQGANSPLHF. CDR3 in DNA: TGTGCCAGCAGTTACATTCAGGGGGCTAATTCACCCCTCCACTTT.

The chain has TRBV19 and TRBJ2-3; D is uncertain. In germline, CDR1 is LNHDA, CDR2 SQIVND (reference sequence). The CDR3 consists of 13 residues. Trimming pared 5 bases from V and 6 bases from J, leaving 12 bases between. The CDR3 nucleotides read TGTGCCAGTAGTTGGGCTTATAGTGATACGCAGTATTTT. Translated, it gives CASSWAYSDTQYF.

The CDR3 region has the DNA TGTGCCAGCAGTTTATTCTCGTCGTTGGGACAACCAAATGAAAAACTGTTTTTT. It encodes CASSLFSSLGQPNEKLFF. The chain has TRBV28 and TRBJ1-4; possibly TRBD1 for D (6 bases). The CDR3 runs 18 residues. Germline V gene sequence: CDR1 MDHEN, CDR2 SYDVKM. V lost 1 base to trimming and J lost 5 bases, with 20 bases between them. The variable domain in full, completed from reference TRBV28 and TRBJ1-4, reads DVKVTQSSRYLVKRTGEKVFLECVQDMDHENMFWYRQDPGLGLRLIYFSYDVKMKEKGDIPEGYSVSREKKERFSLILESASTNQTSMYLCASSLFSSLGQPNEKLFFGSGTQLSVL.

This clone is termed medium-sized. The chain has TRBV6-4 and TRBJ2-5, with D possibly being TRBD1 (5 bases). Deletions cut 5 bases from V and 1 base from J, with 8 bases between. This CDR3 has 13 amino acids. Germline V gives CDR1 MRHNA, CDR2 SNTAGT. CDR3 sequence reads: CASSPDSQETQYF. Here the CDR3 DNA reads TGTGCCAGCAGTCCCGACAGCCAAGAGACCCAGTACTTC.

V is TRBV7-2 and J is TRBJ2-7; a weak D match, TRBD2 (5 bases). The CDR3 is made up of 13 amino acids. CDR1 and CDR2 (germline): SGHTA, FQGNSA. Trimming removed 5 bases at V and 6 bases at J, with 14 bases between. The DNA for the CDR3 is TGTGCCAGCAGCCCGAGAAGTGAGGGCGAGCAGTACTTC. It codes for CASSPRSEGEQYF.

The rearrangement links TRBV19 to TRBJ1-1; 9 bases line up with TRBD1. This CDR3 is built from 15 residues. The germline gives CDR1 LNHDA, CDR2 SQIVND (reference sequence). V trimming: 3 bases; J trimming: 3 bases; junction bases outside the gene matches: 5. CDR3 in DNA: TGTGCCAGTAGTATGTCCGGGACAGGGTACACTGAAGCTTTCTTT. Translated: CASSMSGTGYTEAFF.

The V and J genes are TRBV7-3 and TRBJ2-1; 8 bases align to TRBD2. The CDR3 sequence is 15 residues long. Unmatched junction bases numbered 7, after V lost 8 bases and J lost 1 base. From germline, CDR1 is SGHTA and CDR2 FQGTGA. CDR3 sequence reads: CASSSRGRSYNEQFF. CDR3 DNA sequence: TGTGCCAGCTCCTCTCGCGGGAGGTCCTACAATGAGCAGTTCTTC. Combining the CDR3 with reference TRBV7-3 and TRBJ2-1 gives the whole variable domain GAGVSQTPSNKVTEKGKYVELRCDPISGHTALYWYRQSLGQGPEFLIYFQGTGAADDSGLPNDRFFAVRPEGSVSTLKIQRTERGDSAVYLCASSSRGRSYNEQFFGPGTRLTVL.

The DNA of the CDR3 is TGTGCCAGCAGTTTGGGGACAATCACAGATACGCAGTATTTT. This sequence encodes CASSLGTITDTQYF. The V call is TRBV6-2 or TRBV6-3, the J call TRBJ2-3; D perhaps matches TRBD1 (6 bases). The germline V and J ends were trimmed by 4 bases and 2 bases, with 10 bases remaining between them. Germline CDR1 and CDR2: MNHEY and SVGEGT. The CDR3 consists of 14 residues.

The genes are TRBV7-3 and TRBJ2-2, with 10 nucleotides matching TRBD1. The CDR3 runs 14 residues. Unmatched junction bases numbered 3, after V lost 5 bases and J lost 6 bases. The germline gives CDR1 SGHTA, CDR2 FQGTGA. Here the CDR3 reads CASSRDRGAGELFF. CDR3 sequence (DNA): TGTGCCAGCAGCCGGGACAGGGGAGCCGGGGAGCTGTTTTTT.

The CDR3 loop is CASSAPGVGGNTEAFF. Written as DNA, the CDR3 is TGTGCCAGCAGCGCCCCGGGCGTAGGGGGGAACACTGAAGCTTTCTTT. The chain employs TRBV9 and TRBJ1-1, with D perhaps matching TRBD1 (6 bases). This CDR3 is built from 16 residues. V shed 3 bases and J shed 1 base, with 16 bases lying between them. Germline lookup yields CDR1 SGDLS and CDR2 YYNGEE.

This chain links TRBV4-3 with TRBJ1-2, with D tentatively TRBD1 (5 bases). Germline V gene sequence: CDR1 LGHNA, CDR2 YSLEER. The CDR3 is made up of 15 amino acids. The V and J ends lost 6 bases and 2 bases respectively, with 16 bases between them. As DNA, the CDR3 is TGCGCCAGCAGTCCGAGCGGGGGTGGCAACTATGGCTACACCTTC. It codes for CASSPSGGGNYGYTF.

The J gene is TRBJ2-1, the V gene TRBV29-1, with D possibly matching TRBD1 (5 bases). The CDR3 spans 12 residues. V lost 7 bases to trimming and J lost 9 bases, with 16 bases between them. CDR1 is SQVTM, CDR2 ANQGSEA, per germline. The CDR3 coding sequence is TGCAGCGCTCTACAGGACCGGAGTGAGCAGTTCTTC. As protein: CSALQDRSEQFF.

V is TRBV9 and J is TRBJ1-2; maybe TRBD1 (6 bases). CDR3 size: 16 residues. With 6 bases removed from V and 1 base from J, the gap between germline ends came to 19 bases. Germline assignment: CDR1 SGDLS and CDR2 YYNGEE. The CDR3 bases are TGTGCCAGCACTCTTACAGGGTTGGCGGGTAACTATGGCTACACCTTC. Its protein is CASTLTGLAGNYGYTF.

The chain carries TRBV7-2 and TRBJ1-5; 9 nucleotides match TRBD1. The CDR3 loop spans 16 amino acids. V trimming: 5 bases; J trimming: 4 bases; junction bases outside the gene matches: 9. Germline V gene lookup returns CDR1 SGHTA and CDR2 FQGNSA. CDR3 residues: CASSRTPGQGNQPQHF. CDR3 bases: TGTGCCAGCAGCCGGACACCGGGACAGGGTAATCAGCCCCAGCATTTT.

The chain has TRBV7-3 and TRBJ2-3; 8 nucleotides line up with TRBD2. The CDR3 covers 18 residues. Germline trimming cut 0 bases from V and 5 bases from J; bases unmatched to any gene: 13. Germline CDR1 SGHTA, CDR2 FQGTGA. CDR3 in DNA: TGTGCCAGCAGCTTAACCCCATTGGGAGCGGGAGAGGAAGATACGCAGTATTTT. Translation gives CASSLTPLGAGEEDTQYF.

V and J are TRBV6-5 and TRBJ1-3; 7 bases line up with TRBD1. The CDR3 contains 16 residues. V trimming: 0 bases; J trimming: 0 bases; junction bases outside the gene matches: 2. From germline, CDR1 is MNHEY and CDR2 SVGAGI. CDR3 DNA: TGTGCCAGCAGTTACTCGAACAGGGGCTCTGGAAACACCATATATTTT. This gives the protein CASSYSNRGSGNTIYF.

The genes are TRBV7-9 and TRBJ2-5; D gene ambiguous. Trimming took off 4 bases at V and 2 bases at J, with 23 bases between the two ends. There are 18 residues in the CDR3. Germline V lookup: CDR1 SEHNR, CDR2 FQNEAQ (reference sequence). CDR3 sequence reads: CASSSTPNAAEIQETQYF. CDR3 in DNA: TGTGCCAGCAGCTCAACCCCAAACGCGGCAGAAATTCAAGAGACCCAGTACTTC.

The rearrangement links TRBV7-9 to TRBJ2-7; the match to TRBD2 covers 11 bases. Germline loops: CDR1 SEHNR, CDR2 FQNEAQ (reference sequence). This CDR3 spans 15 amino acids. The junction had 5 bases not matched to a gene; V was cut back by 5 bases and J by 2 bases. DNA of the CDR3: TGTGCCAGCAGCAGTAGCGGGAGGGTTGCCTACGAGCAGTACTTC. Translating it yields CASSSSGRVAYEQYF.

V is TRBV28 and J is TRBJ1-5; a weak D match, TRBD1 (6 bases). From germline, CDR1 is MDHEN and CDR2 SYDVKM. V was clipped by 6 bases and J by 6 bases, with 18 bases between them. CDR3 size: 15 residues. The DNA of the CDR3 is TGTGCCAGCAGATACACACAGGGCGGCGGTCAGCCCCAGCATTTT. It specifies CASRYTQGGGQPQHF.

The J gene is TRBJ2-1, the V gene TRBV28; no reliable D call. V was pared by 6 bases and J by 4 bases, with 16 bases between. The CDR3 has 15 residues. The germline V gene has CDR1 MDHEN and CDR2 SYDVKM. The CDR3 protein is CASRTPSRPYNEQFF. The DNA for the CDR3 is TGTGCCAGCAGGACACCATCCCGACCTTACAATGAGCAGTTCTTC.

CDR3 DNA: TGTGCCAGCAGCTTGGTCCCCCTACGTCAGGGAAGCTCTGGAAACACCATATATTTT. It encodes CASSLVPLRQGSSGNTIYF. The chain employs TRBV5-6 and TRBJ1-3, with D maybe TRBD1 (5 bases). Germline CDR1 is SGHDT and CDR2 is YYEEEE. The V and J ends lost 0 bases and 0 bases respectively, with 19 bases between them. The CDR3 runs 19 residues.

The chain combines TRBV11-2 with TRBJ2-2; the D is unclear. The V gene's germline CDR1 is SGHAT and CDR2 FQNNGV. The CDR3 is made up of 12 amino acids. Trimming pared 2 bases from V and 7 bases from J, leaving 5 bases between. CDR3 DNA sequence: TGTGCCAGCAGCTTACTCGGCGGGGAGCTGTTTTTT. Protein: CASSLLGGELFF.

This chain links TRBV19 with TRBJ1-1; D perhaps matches TRBD1 (6 bases). The CDR3 totals 13 residues. Deletions cut 9 bases from V and 0 bases from J, with 11 bases between. Germline CDR1 reads LNHDA; CDR2 reads SQIVND (reference sequence). CDR3 residues: CASHREMNTEAFF. The CDR3, as DNA: TGTGCCAGCCACAGGGAAATGAACACTGAAGCTTTCTTT.

The chain uses TRBV4-3 and TRBJ1-3; D possibly corresponds to TRBD1 (6 bases). V was pared by 0 bases and J by 7 bases, with 19 bases between. The germline gives CDR1 LGHNA, CDR2 YSLEER. The length of the CDR3 is 17 residues. The CDR3 DNA sequence: TGCGCCAGCAGCCAAGATCGACGGGCAGGGGTGAGGAACACCATATATTTT. Its translation: CASSQDRRAGVRNTIYF.

This sequence joins TRBV6-4 and TRBJ1-5, with D possibly TRBD1 on 5 matching bases. Per germline, CDR1 MRHNA and CDR2 SNTAGT. The CDR3 has 17 amino acids. V lost 8 bases, J lost 3 bases, and 23 bases lay in between. The CDR3 DNA sequence: TGTGCCAGCTCCTTCCAGGTCTGGGGGGATAACAATCAGCCCCAGCATTTT. It specifies CASSFQVWGDNNQPQHF.

This clone was detected only a few times. The chain recombines TRBV2 with TRBJ1-2, with a weak D call TRBD1 (5 bases). This CDR3 is 13 amino acids long. The germline V gene encodes CDR1 SNHLY and CDR2 FYNNEI. The V and J ends lost 2 bases and 13 bases respectively, with 17 bases between them. The CDR3 DNA sequence: TGTGCCAGCAGTGAACCGGGACTGGATTCCCCCACCTTC. Protein product: CASSEPGLDSPTF.

The chain combines TRBV19 with TRBJ2-2, with D possibly matching TRBD1 (7 bases). Germline V lookup: CDR1 LNHDA, CDR2 SQIVND (reference sequence). Deletions cut 5 bases from V and 4 bases from J, with 14 bases between. The CDR3 length is 15 residues. The CDR3 sequence is CASSSTGRRTGELFF. CDR3 nucleotides: TGTGCCAGTAGTTCGACAGGGAGGCGCACCGGGGAGCTGTTTTTT.

The chain links TRBV19 to TRBJ1-1; 8 bases are a match to TRBD1. This CDR3 region has 17 residues. Trimming took 1 base from V and 1 from J; bases not matched to a gene: 8. The V gene's germline CDR1 is LNHDA and CDR2 SQIVND (reference sequence). The CDR3 loop is CASSIGTGWLGNTEAFF. The CDR3 DNA reads as TGTGCCAGTAGTATAGGGACAGGGTGGCTCGGGAACACTGAAGCTTTCTTT.